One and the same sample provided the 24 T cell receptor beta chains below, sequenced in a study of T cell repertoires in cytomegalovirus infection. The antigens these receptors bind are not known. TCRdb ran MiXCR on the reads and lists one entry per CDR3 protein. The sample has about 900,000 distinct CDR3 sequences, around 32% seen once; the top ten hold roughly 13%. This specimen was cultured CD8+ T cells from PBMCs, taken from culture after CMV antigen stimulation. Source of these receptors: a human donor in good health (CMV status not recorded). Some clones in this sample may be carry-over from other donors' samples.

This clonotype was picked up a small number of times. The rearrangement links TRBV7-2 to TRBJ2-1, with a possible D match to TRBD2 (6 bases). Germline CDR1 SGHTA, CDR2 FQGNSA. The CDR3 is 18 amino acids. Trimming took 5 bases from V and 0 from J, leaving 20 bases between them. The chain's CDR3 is CASSQPMGLRSSYNEQFF. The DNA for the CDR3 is TGTGCCAGCAGCCAACCGATGGGACTCAGGAGCTCCTACAATGAGCAGTTCTTC.

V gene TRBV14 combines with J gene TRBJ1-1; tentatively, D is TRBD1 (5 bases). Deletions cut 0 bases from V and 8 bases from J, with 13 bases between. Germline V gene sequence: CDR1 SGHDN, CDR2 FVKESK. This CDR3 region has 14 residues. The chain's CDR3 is CASSQDWRGAEAFF. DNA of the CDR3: TGTGCCAGCAGCCAAGATTGGAGGGGAGCCGAAGCTTTCTTT. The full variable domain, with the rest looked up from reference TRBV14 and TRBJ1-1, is EAGVTQFPSHSVIEKGQTVTLRCDPISGHDNLYWYRRVMGKEIKFLLHFVKESKQDESGMPNNRFLAERTGGTYSTLKVQPAELEDSGVYFCASSQDWRGAEAFFGQGTRLTVV.

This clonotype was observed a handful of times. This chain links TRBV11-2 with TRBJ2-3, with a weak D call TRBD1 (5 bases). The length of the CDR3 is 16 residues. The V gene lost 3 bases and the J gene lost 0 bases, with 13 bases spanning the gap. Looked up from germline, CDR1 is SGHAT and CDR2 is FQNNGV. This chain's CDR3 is CASSFNRLHSTDTQYF. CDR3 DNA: TGTGCCAGCAGCTTTAACAGGCTCCATAGCACAGATACGCAGTATTTT.

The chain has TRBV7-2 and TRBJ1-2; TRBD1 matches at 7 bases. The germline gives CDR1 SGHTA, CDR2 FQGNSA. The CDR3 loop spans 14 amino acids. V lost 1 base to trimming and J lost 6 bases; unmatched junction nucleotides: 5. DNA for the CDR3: TGTGCCAGCAGCTTAGTAAGGACAGGCAATGGCTACACCTTC. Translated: CASSLVRTGNGYTF.

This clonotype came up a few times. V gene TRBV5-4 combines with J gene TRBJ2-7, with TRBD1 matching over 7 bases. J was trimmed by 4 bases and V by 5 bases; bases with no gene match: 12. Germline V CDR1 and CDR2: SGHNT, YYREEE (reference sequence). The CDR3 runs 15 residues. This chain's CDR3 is CASRNGAGGEYEQYF. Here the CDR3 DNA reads TGTGCCAGCAGGAACGGGGCAGGGGGAGAATACGAGCAGTACTTC.

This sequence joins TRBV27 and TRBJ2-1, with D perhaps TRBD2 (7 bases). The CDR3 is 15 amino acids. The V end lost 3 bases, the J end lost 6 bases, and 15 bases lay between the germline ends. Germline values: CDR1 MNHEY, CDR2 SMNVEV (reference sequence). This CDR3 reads CASSLWGGPFNEQFF. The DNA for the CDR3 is TGTGCCAGCAGTTTGTGGGGGGGGCCATTCAATGAGCAGTTCTTC.

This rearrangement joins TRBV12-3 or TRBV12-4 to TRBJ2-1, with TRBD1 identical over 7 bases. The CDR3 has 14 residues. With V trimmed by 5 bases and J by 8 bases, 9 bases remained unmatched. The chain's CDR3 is CASSGDSQRDEQFF. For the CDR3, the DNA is TGTGCCAGCAGTGGGGACAGCCAAAGGGATGAGCAGTTCTTC.

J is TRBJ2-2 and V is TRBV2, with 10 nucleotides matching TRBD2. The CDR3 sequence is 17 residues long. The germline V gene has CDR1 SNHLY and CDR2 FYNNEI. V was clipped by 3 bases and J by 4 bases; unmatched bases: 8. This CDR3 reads CASSEWLAGASTGELFF. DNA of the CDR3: TGTGCCAGCAGTGAGTGGCTAGCGGGGGCGAGCACCGGGGAGCTGTTTTTT.

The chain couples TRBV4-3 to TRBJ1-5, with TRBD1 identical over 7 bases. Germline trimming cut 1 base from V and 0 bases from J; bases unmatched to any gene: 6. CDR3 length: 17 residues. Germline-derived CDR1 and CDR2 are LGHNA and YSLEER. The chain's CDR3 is CASSQGTGGHSNQPQHF. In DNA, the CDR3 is TGCGCCAGCAGCCAAGGGACAGGCGGACATAGCAATCAGCCCCAGCATTTT.

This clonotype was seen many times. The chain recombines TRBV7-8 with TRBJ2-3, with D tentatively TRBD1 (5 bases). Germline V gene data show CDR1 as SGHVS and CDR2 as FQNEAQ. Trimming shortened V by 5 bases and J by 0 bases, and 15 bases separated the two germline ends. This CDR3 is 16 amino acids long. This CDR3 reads CASSPGREVSTDTQYF. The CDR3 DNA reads TGTGCCAGCAGCCCAGGCAGGGAAGTTAGCACAGATACGCAGTATTTT.

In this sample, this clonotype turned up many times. The CDR3 DNA is TGTGCCAGCAGCCTTAGGAGTAGCGGCGGCACAGATACGCAGTATTTT. Translation: CASSLRSSGGTDTQYF. This chain links TRBV7-8 with TRBJ2-3; maybe TRBD2 (6 bases). Looked up from germline, CDR1 is SGHVS and CDR2 is FQNEAQ. The CDR3 loop spans 16 amino acids. With 5 bases removed from V and 1 base from J, the gap between germline ends came to 16 bases.

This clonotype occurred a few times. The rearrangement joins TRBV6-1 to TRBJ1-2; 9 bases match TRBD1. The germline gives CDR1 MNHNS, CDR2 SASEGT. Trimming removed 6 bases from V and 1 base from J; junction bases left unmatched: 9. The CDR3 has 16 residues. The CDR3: CASRPERDRDNYGYTF. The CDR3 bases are TGTGCCAGCAGGCCAGAGCGGGACAGGGATAACTATGGCTACACCTTC.

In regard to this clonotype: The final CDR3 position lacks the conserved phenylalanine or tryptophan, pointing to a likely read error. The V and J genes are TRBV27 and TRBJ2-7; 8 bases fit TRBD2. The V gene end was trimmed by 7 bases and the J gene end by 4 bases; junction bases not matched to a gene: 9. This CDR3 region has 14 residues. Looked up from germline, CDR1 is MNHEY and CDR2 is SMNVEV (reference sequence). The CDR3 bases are TGTGCCAGCAACCCAACGGGGGGGGTTTACGAGCAGTACTAC. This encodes CASNPTGGVYEQYY.

This CDR3 is CASSSPREQFF. The CDR3 nucleotides read TGTGCCAGCAGCTCCCCCAGAGAGCAGTTCTTC. The J gene is TRBJ2-1, the V gene TRBV5-4; unclear D gene. V was shortened by 3 bases and J by 10 bases, with 8 bases between the two germline ends. Germline CDR1 SGHNT, CDR2 YYREEE (reference sequence). The CDR3 is made up of 11 amino acids.

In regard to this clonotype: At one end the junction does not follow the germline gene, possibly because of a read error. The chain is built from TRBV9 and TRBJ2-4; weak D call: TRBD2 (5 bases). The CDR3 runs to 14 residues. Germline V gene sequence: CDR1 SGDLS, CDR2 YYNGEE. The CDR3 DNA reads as TGTGCCAGCAGCCCCCGTCTAGCCAAACACATTCAGTACTTC. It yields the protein CASSPRLAKHIQYF.

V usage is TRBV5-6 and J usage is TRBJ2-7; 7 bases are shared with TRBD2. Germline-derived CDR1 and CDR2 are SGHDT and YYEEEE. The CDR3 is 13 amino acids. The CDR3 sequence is CASSPGRGYDQYV. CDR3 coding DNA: TGTGCCAGCAGCCCGGGGAGGGGCTACGACCAGTACGTC.

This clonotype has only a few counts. The CDR3 nucleotides read TGTGCCATCAGTCATTTTCTGGGGAGGCATGCTAACTATGGCTACACCTTC. Protein product: CAISHFLGRHANYGYTF. The rearrangement links TRBV10-3 to TRBJ1-2, with unresolved D. Germline V lookup: CDR1 ENHRY, CDR2 SYGVKD. CDR3 length: 17 residues. Trimming stripped 5 bases from V and 0 bases from J, with 19 bases between.

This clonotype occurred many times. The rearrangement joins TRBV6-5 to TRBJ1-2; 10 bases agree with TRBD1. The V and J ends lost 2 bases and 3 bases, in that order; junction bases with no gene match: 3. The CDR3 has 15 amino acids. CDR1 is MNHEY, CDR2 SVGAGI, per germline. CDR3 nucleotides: TGTGCCAGCAGTTACGCGGGACAGGGGCACTATGGCTACACCTTC. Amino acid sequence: CASSYAGQGHYGYTF.

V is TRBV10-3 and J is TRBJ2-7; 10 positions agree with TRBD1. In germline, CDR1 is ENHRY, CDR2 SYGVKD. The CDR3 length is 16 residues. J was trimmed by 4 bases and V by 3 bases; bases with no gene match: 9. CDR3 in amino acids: CAISDIGDRGPYEQYV. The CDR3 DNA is TGTGCCATCAGTGATATTGGGGACAGGGGACCTTACGAGCAGTACGTC.

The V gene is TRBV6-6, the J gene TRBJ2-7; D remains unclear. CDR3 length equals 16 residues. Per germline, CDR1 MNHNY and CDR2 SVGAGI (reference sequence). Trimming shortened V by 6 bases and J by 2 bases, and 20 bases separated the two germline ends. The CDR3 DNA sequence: TGTGCCAGCAGACCTCTAACCTCAGACAATCCCTACGAGCAGTACTTC. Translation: CASRPLTSDNPYEQYF.

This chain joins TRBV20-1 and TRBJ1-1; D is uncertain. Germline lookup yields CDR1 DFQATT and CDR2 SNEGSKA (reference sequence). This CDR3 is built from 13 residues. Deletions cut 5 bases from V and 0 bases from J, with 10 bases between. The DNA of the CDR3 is TGCAGTGCTCTAACAGAAATGAACACTGAAGCTTTCTTT. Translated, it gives CSALTEMNTEAFF.

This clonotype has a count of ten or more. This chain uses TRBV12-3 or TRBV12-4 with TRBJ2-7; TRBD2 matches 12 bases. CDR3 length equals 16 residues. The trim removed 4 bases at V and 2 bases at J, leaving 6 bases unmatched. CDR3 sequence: CASSSGTSGSPYEQYF. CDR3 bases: TGTGCCAGCAGTTCCGGGACTAGCGGGTCCCCCTACGAGCAGTACTTC.

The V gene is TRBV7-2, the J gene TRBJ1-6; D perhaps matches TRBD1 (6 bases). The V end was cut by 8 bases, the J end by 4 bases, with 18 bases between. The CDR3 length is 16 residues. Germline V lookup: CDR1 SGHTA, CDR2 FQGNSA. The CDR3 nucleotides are TGTGCCAGCCGGCGGGGGGCGGATTTTTATAATTCACCCCTCCACTTT. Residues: CASRRGADFYNSPLHF.

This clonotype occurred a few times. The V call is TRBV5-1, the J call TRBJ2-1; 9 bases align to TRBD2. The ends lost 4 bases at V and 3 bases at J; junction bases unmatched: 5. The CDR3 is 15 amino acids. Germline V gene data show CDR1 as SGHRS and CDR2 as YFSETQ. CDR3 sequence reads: CASSRTSDYYNEQFF. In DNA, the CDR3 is TGCGCCAGCAGCCGGACTAGCGACTACTACAATGAGCAGTTCTTC.